Listed below are T cell receptor beta chains from one sample, sequenced in a study of beta chain features in type 1 diabetes. Generated by immunoSEQ multiplex PCR, the TCRdb table keeps only in-frame clones and is missing some. The profile covers 640,000 or so clones, with around 15% appearing a single time and less than 0.025% taken by the ten largest. What was sequenced was naive CD4+ T cells from blood. The receptor source for this set is a man aged 18 to 29 with type 1 diabetes. Each CDR3 is given with its conserved first and last residue. The D gene is left open where the match is weak. The listing skips clone size in some rows; elsewhere it reads once, few, many or a size class.

>NA|TRBJ1-1|TRBV6-1|NA
CASSHGGQAFF
TGTGCCAGCAGTCACGGGGGTCAAGCTTTCTTT
>few|TRBJ2-3|TRBV7-2|NA
CASNVNGRTDTQYF
TGTGCCAGCAACGTTAACGGGCGCACAGATACGCAGTATTTT
>few|TRBJ2-7|TRBV30|TRBD1
CAWSVMGQIPLEQYF
TGTGCCTGGAGTGTTATGGGACAGATCCCTCTGGAGCAGTACTTC
>few|TRBJ1-5|TRBV7-2|NA
CASSLVGQGLLSNQPQHF
TGTGCCAGCAGCTTAGTTGGGCAGGGCCTATTGAGCAATCAGCCCCAGCATTTT
>NA|TRBJ1-1|TRBV5-1|NA
CASSLRAGANTEAFF
TGCGCCAGCAGCTTGAGGGCCGGGGCGAACACTGAAGCTTTCTTT
>few|TRBJ1-2|TRBV25-1|NA
CASRGPNYGYTF
TGTGCCAGCAGGGGGCCAAACTATGGCTACACCTTC
>NA|TRBJ2-7|TRBV5-1|TRBD1
CASSWGRGNYEQYF
TGCGCCAGCAGCTGGGGCAGGGGGAACTACGAGCAGTACTTC
>few|TRBJ1-1|TRBV10-3|TRBD1
CAIRRDSINTEAFF
TGTGCCATCAGGCGGGACAGCATTAACACTGAAGCTTTCTTT
>NA|TRBJ2-1|TRBV9|NA
CASSVGGQFNNEQFF
TGTGCCAGCAGCGTAGGGGGTCAATTCAACAATGAGCAGTTCTTC
>few|TRBJ2-7|TRBV30|TRBD1
CALRQGRAYEQYF
TGTGCCCTTAGACAGGGGAGAGCCTACGAGCAGTACTTC
>NA|TRBJ2-1|TRBV19|TRBD2
CASSIEGPGLAGTYNEQFF
TGTGCCAGTAGTATAGAGGGGCCGGGACTAGCGGGGACCTACAATGAGCAGTTCTTC
>NA|TRBJ1-5|TRBV2|NA
CASSETTQPQHF
TGTGCCAGCAGTGAAACCACTCAGCCCCAGCATTTT
>few|TRBJ2-7|TRBV7-6|NA
CASSLGAATHEQYF
TGTGCCAGCAGCTTAGGGGCCGCTACCCACGAGCAGTACTTC
>few|TRBJ2-7|TRBV2|NA
CASSERTAAYEQYF
TGTGCCAGCAGTGAAAGGACGGCCGCCTACGAGCAGTACTTC
>NA|TRBJ1-6|TRBV7-3|NA
CASSLMAQGGSPLHF
TGTGCCAGCAGCTTAATGGCCCAGGGCGGTTCACCCCTCCACTTT
>NA|TRBJ1-1|TRBV11-2|NA
CASSPGQLEAFF
TGTGCCAGCAGCCCTGGACAGCTAGAAGCTTTCTTT
>few|TRBJ2-1|TRBV7-2|TRBD2
CASSTQRGGNEQFF
TGTGCCAGCAGTACCCAGCGGGGGGGGAATGAGCAGTTCTTC
>NA|TRBJ2-7|TRBV30|TRBD1
CACGTGGHEQYF
TGTGCCTGCGGGACAGGGGGCCACGAGCAGTACTTC
>NA|TRBJ2-2|TRBV9|NA
CASSVGAEVYTGELFF
TGTGCCAGCAGCGTAGGGGCAGAGGTTTACACCGGGGAGCTGTTTTTT
>NA|TRBJ2-7|TRBV11-2|NA
CASGRLGEQYF
TGTGCCAGCGGCCGGCTTGGCGAGCAGTACTTC
>few|TRBJ2-6|TRBV27|NA
CASSYRTGANVLTF
TGTGCCAGCAGTTACAGGACTGGGGCCAACGTCCTGACTTTC
>NA|TRBJ2-3|TRBV15|NA
CATSVPGGLTQYF
TGTGCCACCAGCGTCCCCGGGGGCTTGACGCAGTATTTT
>NA|TRBJ2-3|TRBV15|TRBD2
CATSRDGGISTDTQYF
TGTGCCACCAGCAGAGACGGGGGGATTAGCACAGATACGCAGTATTTT
>NA|TRBJ2-7|TRBV6-5|NA
CASSDVTSEQYF
TGTGCCAGCAGTGACGTTACCTCCGAGCAGTACTTC
>NA|TRBJ1-1|TRBV5-1|NA
CASSSQAGLNTEAFF
TGCGCCAGCAGCTCCCAGGCGGGCCTGAACACTGAAGCTTTCTTT
>few|TRBJ2-1|TRBV5-1|NA
CASRSLSGARYNEQFF
TGCGCCAGCAGGTCCCTCTCCGGGGCCCGTTACAATGAGCAGTTCTTC
>few|TRBJ2-2|TRBV2|TRBD1
CASMWGTANTGELFF
TGTGCCAGCATGTGGGGGACAGCGAACACCGGGGAGCTGTTTTTT
>few|TRBJ1-1|TRBV11-2|NA
CASSLVDTEAFF
TGTGCCAGCAGCTTAGTTGACACTGAAGCTTTCTTT
>NA|TRBJ1-2|TRBV18|NA
CASSPLVPSNYGYTF
TGTGCCAGCTCACCACTGGTTCCCTCTAACTATGGCTACACCTTC
>few|TRBJ2-3|TRBV5-1|TRBD2
CASRYETSADTQYF
TGCGCCAGCAGATACGAAACTAGCGCAGATACGCAGTATTTT
>few|TRBJ1-5|TRBV5-1|NA
CASSLGGGYQPQHF
TGCGCCAGCAGCTTGGGCGGAGGGTATCAGCCCCAGCATTTT